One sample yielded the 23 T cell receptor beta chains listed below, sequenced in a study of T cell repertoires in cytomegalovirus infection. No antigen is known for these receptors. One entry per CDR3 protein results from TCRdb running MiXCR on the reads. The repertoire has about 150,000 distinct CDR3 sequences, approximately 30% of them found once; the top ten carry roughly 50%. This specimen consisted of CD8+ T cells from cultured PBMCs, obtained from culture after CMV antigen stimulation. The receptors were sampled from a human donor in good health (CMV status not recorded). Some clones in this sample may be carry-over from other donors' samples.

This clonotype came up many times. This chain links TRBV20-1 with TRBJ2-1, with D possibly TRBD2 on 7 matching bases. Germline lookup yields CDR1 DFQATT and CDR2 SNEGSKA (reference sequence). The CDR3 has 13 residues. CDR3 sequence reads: CSPGGPSYNEQFF. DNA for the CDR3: TGCAGCCCCGGGGGGCCCTCCTACAATGAGCAGTTCTTC.

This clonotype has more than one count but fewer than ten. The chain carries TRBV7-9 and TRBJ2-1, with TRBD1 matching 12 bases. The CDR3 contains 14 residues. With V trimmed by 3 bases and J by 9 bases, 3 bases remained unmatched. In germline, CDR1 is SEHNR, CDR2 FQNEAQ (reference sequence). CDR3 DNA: TGTGCCAGCAGCTTTGGGACAGGGGGCGGTGAGCAGTTCTTC. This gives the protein CASSFGTGGGEQFF.

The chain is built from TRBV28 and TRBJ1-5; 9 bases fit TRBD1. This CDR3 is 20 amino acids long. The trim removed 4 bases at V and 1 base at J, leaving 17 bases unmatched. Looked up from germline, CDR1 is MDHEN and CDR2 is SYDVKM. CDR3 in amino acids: CASSSDWDRELFRSNQPQHF. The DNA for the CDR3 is TGTGCCAGCAGTTCCGACTGGGACAGGGAGTTGTTTCGAAGCAATCAGCCCCAGCATTTT.

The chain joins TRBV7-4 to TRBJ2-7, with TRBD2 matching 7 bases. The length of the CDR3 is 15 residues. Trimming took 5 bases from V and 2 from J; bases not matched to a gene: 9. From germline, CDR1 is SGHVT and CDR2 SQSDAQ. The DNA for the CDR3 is TGTGCCAGCAGCCACTCCGTGGGGGGGGCCTACGAGCAGTACTTC. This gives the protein CASSHSVGGAYEQYF.

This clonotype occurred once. CDR3: CASSYGAAIYEQYF. The CDR3 DNA reads as TGTGCCAGCAGCTACGGGGCAGCCATCTACGAGCAGTACTTC. V and J are TRBV5-6 and TRBJ2-7, with D possibly called TRBD1 or TRBD2 (5 bases each). The CDR3 runs to 14 residues. The V and J ends lost 3 bases and 3 bases respectively, with 13 bases between them. Germline CDR1 reads SGHDT; CDR2 reads YYEEEE.

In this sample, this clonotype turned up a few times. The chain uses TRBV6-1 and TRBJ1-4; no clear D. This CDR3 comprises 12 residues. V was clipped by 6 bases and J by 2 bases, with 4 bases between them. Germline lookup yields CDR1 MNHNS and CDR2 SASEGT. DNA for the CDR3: TGTGCCAGCAGCACCACTAATGAAAAACTGTTTTTT. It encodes CASSTTNEKLFF.

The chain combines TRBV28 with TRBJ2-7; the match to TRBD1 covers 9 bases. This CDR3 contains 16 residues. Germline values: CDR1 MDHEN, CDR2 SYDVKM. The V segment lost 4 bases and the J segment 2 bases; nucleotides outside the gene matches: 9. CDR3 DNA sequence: TGTGCCAGCAGTTCGCCTGGGGACAGGGTACCCTACGAGCAGTACTTC. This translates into CASSSPGDRVPYEQYF.

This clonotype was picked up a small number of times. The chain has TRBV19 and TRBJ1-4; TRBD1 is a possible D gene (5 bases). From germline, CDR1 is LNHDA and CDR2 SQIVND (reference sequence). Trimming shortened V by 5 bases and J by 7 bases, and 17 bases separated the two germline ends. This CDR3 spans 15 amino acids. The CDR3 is CASSLRTAGGEKLFF. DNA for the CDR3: TGTGCCAGTAGTCTAAGGACGGCGGGGGGTGAAAAACTGTTTTTT.

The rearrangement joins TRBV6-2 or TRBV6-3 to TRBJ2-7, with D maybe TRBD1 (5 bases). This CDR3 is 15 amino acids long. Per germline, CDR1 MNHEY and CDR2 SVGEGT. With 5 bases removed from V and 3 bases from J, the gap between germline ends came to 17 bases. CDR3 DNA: TGTGCCAGCAGTCCATTGGACAACCAACTCTACGAGCAGTACTTC. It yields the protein CASSPLDNQLYEQYF.

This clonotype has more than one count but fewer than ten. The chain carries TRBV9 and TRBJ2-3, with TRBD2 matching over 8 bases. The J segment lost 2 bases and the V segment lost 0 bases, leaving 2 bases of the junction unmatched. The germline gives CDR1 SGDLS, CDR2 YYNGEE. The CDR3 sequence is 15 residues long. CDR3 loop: CASSVAAGDTDTQYF. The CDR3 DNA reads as TGTGCCAGCAGCGTAGCAGCGGGGGACACAGATACGCAGTATTTT.

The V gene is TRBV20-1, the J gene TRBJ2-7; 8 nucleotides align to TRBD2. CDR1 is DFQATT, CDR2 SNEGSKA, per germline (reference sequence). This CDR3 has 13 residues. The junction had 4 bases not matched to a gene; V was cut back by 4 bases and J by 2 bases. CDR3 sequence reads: CSANRGGTYEQYF. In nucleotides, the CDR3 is TGCAGTGCTAACCGGGGGGGTACCTACGAGCAGTACTTC.

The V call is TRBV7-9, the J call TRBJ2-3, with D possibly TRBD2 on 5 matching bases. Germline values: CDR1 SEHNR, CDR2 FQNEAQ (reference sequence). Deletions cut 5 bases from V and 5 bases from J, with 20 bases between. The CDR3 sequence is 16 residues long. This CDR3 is CASSISSGTNRDTQYF. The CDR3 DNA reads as TGTGCCAGCAGCATCTCCAGCGGTACTAATAGAGATACGCAGTATTTT.

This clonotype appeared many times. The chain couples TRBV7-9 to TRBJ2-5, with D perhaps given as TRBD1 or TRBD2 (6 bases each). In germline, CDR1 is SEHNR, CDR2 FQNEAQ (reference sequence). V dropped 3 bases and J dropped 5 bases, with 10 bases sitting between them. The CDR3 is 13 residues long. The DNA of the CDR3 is TGTGCCAGCAGCTTCACGGGGGCGGAGACCCAGTACTTC. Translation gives CASSFTGAETQYF.

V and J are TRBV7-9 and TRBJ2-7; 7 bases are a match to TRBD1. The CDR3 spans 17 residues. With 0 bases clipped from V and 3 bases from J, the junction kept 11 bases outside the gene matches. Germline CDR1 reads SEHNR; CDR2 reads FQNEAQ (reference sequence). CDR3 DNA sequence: TGTGCCAGCAGCTTAGCGAAGGGCAGGGGGATGAACTACGAGCAGTACTTC. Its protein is CASSLAKGRGMNYEQYF.

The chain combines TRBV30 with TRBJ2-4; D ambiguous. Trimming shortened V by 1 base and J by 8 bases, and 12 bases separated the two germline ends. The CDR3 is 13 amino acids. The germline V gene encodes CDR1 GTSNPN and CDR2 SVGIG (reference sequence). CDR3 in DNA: TGTGCCTGGAGTGGGCTTAATCGGGACATTCAGTACTTC. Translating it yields CAWSGLNRDIQYF.

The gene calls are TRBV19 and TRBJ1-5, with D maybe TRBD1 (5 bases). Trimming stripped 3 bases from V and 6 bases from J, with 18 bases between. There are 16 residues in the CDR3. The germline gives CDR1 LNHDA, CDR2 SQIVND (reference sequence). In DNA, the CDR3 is TGTGCCAGTAGTATCGTTGGGGGTTGGACGCTTCAGCCCCAGCATTTT. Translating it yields CASSIVGGWTLQPQHF.

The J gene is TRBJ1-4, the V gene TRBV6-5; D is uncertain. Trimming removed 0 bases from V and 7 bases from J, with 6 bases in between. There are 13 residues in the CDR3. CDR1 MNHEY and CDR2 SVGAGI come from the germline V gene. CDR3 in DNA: TGTGCCAGCAGTTACTCAGGGTCTGAAAAACTGTTTTTT. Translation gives CASSYSGSEKLFF.

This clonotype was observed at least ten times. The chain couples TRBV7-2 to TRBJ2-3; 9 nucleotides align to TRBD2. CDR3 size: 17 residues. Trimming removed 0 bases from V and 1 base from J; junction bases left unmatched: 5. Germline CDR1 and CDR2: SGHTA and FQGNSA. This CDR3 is CASSLAPGLARTDTQYF. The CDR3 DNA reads TGTGCCAGCAGCTTAGCCCCCGGACTAGCGCGCACAGATACGCAGTATTTT.

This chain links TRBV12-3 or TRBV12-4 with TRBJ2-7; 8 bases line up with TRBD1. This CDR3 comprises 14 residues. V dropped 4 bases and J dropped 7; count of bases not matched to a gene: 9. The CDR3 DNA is TGTGCCAGCAGTTCCGGGACAGGAATCTATGAGCAGTACTTC. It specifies CASSSGTGIYEQYF.

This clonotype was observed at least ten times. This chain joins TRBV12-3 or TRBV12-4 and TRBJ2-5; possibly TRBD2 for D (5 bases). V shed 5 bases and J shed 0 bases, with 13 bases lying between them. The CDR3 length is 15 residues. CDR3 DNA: TGTGCCAGCAGTGGACCGACTACCTACCAAGAGACCCAGTACTTC. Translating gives CASSGPTTYQETQYF.

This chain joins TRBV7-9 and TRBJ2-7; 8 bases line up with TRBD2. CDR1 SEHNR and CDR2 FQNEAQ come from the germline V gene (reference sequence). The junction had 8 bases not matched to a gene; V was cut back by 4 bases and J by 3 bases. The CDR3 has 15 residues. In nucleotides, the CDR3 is TGTGCCAGCAGCTCCCCCGGGACTAGTAACTACGAGCAGTACTTC. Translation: CASSSPGTSNYEQYF.

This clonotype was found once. CDR3 sequence: CASSIAEGYEQYF. In DNA form, the CDR3 reads TGTGCCAGTAGTATTGCGGAGGGGTACGAGCAGTACTTC. V gene TRBV19 combines with J gene TRBJ2-7, with a tentative D call TRBD2 (6 bases). V was trimmed by 3 bases and J by 4 bases, leaving 10 bases between them. There are 13 residues in the CDR3. The germline gives CDR1 LNHDA, CDR2 SQIVND (reference sequence).

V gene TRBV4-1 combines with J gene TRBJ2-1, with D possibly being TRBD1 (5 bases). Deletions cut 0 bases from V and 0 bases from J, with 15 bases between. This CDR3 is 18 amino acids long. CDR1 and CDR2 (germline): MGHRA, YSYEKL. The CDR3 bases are TGCGCCAGCAGCCAAGATGGGGAAGGGGCGAGCTCCTACAATGAGCAGTTCTTC. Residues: CASSQDGEGASSYNEQFF.